The 8 T cell receptor beta chains reported below all come from one sample, sequenced in a study of T cell repertoires in cytomegalovirus infection. TCRdb independently ran MiXCR on the reads; one entry per CDR3 protein. The data hold roughly 760,000 distinct CDR3 sequences, with approximately 34% observed a single time. The source material was PBMCs. The receptors were sampled from a human donor in good health (CMV status not recorded). Some clones in this sample may be carry-over from other donors' samples.

The chain employs TRBV15 and TRBJ2-2; a possible D gene is TRBD2 (7 bases). Between the trimmed V and J ends, which lost 2 bases and 7 bases, there was a span of 14 bases. Looked up from germline, CDR1 is LNHNV and CDR2 is YYDKDF (reference sequence). The CDR3 loop spans 15 amino acids. The CDR3 nucleotides read TGTGCCACCAGCAGACTCAAGGGGGGGGTCGGGGAGCTGTTTTTT. It specifies CATSRLKGGVGELFF.

V gene TRBV3-1 combines with J gene TRBJ2-7; tentative D call: TRBD1 (6 bases). Germline V gene sequence: CDR1 LGHDT, CDR2 YNNKEL (reference sequence). Trimming cost V 4 bases and J 5 bases, with 12 bases left between them. The CDR3 has 13 amino acids. In DNA, the CDR3 is TGTGCCAGCAGCCTATTAGGGGGACACGAGCAGTACTTC. It codes for CASSLLGGHEQYF.

J is TRBJ2-2 and V is TRBV19, with D possibly TRBD2 on 6 matching bases. V was pared by 6 bases and J by 4 bases, with 9 bases between. Germline CDR1 reads LNHDA; CDR2 reads SQIVND (reference sequence). CDR3 length: 13 amino acids. CDR3: CASSGSVTGELFF. The DNA of the CDR3 is TGTGCCAGTAGCGGGAGTGTCACCGGGGAGCTGTTTTTT.

In its sample, this clonotype was seen a few times. The V and J genes are TRBV28 and TRBJ2-3, with D possibly matching TRBD1 (6 bases). V was pared by 5 bases and J by 0 bases, with 15 bases between. Germline loops: CDR1 MDHEN, CDR2 SYDVKM. CDR3 size: 16 residues. CDR3 in DNA: TGTGCCAGCAGTCCCACCAGGGGCGTGAGCACAGATACGCAGTATTTT. Amino acid sequence: CASSPTRGVSTDTQYF.

This clonotype has at least ten counts. This chain connects TRBV28 to TRBJ2-4, with TRBD1 matching over 7 bases. Germline lookup yields CDR1 MDHEN and CDR2 SYDVKM. With 8 bases clipped from V and 0 bases from J, the junction kept 7 bases outside the gene matches. This CDR3 region has 15 residues. CDR3 sequence (DNA): TGTGCCAGCTTAGGGGGCCTGTCAGCCAAAAACATTCAGTACTTC. Its protein product is CASLGGLSAKNIQYF.

The gene calls are TRBV5-6 and TRBJ2-2, with 7 bases aligning to TRBD2. Germline CDR1 is SGHDT and CDR2 is YYEEEE. This CDR3 is built from 13 residues. The trim removed 4 bases at V and 7 bases at J, leaving 4 bases unmatched. The CDR3 here is CASSAGAGGELFF. CDR3 coding DNA: TGTGCCAGCAGCGCGGGAGCAGGCGGGGAGCTGTTTTTT.

This clonotype was observed at least ten times. This chain connects TRBV6-1 to TRBJ2-3; D is unresolved. V was pared by 1 base and J by 9 bases, with 8 bases between. The CDR3 covers 12 residues. Germline V CDR1 and CDR2: MNHNS, SASEGT. The CDR3, as DNA: TGTGCCAGCAGTGAAGAATCCCTCACGCAGTATTTT. As protein: CASSEESLTQYF.

The chain uses TRBV20-1 and TRBJ2-7; D is unresolved. Germline CDR1 and CDR2: DFQATT and SNEGSKA (reference sequence). The CDR3 is 14 amino acids. Trimming left V 5 bases short and J 4 bases short, with 18 bases between. The CDR3 sequence is CSADEPAGGYEQYF. CDR3 sequence (DNA): TGCAGTGCTGACGAACCTGCTGGCGGTTACGAGCAGTACTTC.